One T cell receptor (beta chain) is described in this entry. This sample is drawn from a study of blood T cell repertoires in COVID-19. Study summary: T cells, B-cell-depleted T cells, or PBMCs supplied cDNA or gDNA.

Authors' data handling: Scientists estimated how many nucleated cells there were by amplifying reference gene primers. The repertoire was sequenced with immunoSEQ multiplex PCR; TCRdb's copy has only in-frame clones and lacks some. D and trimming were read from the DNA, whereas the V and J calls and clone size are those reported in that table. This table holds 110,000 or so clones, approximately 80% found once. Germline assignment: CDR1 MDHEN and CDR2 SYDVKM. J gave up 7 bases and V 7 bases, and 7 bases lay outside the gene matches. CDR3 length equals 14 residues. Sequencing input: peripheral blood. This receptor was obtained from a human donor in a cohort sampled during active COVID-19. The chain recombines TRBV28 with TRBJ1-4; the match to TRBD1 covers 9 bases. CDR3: CASIQQGAGEKLFF. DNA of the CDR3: TGTGCCAGCATCCAACAGGGGGCAGGTGAAAAACTGTTTTTT.